This section outlines one TCR beta chain sequence together with its context. Its antigen is unknown. The data belong to a study of CD8+ T cells in alopecia areata. For the study at large: It was 6 to 18 months of tofacitinib, and then there were 6 months off drug. Study results and limitations: TCRs were shared less clearly across patients than in mice, possibly for HLA-related reasons. In scalp, tofacitinib significantly decreased clonality and expanded CD8+ clones among the top 100.

The V gene lost 1 base and the J gene lost 3 bases, with 14 bases spanning the gap. Germline V gene sequence: CDR1 SGHRS, CDR2 YFSETQ. The CDR3 extends over 15 amino acids. The treatment denotes: oral pan-JAK inhibitor, 5-10 mg twice daily. It was cDNA, reverse transcribed from extracted RNA, that served as the sequencing template. Some clones are missing from TCRdb's copy, which holds only in-frame ones; the method was immunoSEQ multiplex PCR. The table lists a few hundred thousand clones, 35% to 40% of them singletons. This clonotype originated in a human donor with alopecia areata. The rearrangement uses TRBV5-1 and TRBJ2-7, with D perhaps matching TRBD2 (6 bases). Sequencing was performed on CD4+ T cells sorted from blood, taken at roughly week 30, from a patient treated with tofacitinib. The CDR3 nucleotides are TGCGCCAGCAGCTTGTTGCGGGACCAGAACTACGAGCAGTACTTC. It is translated as CASSLLRDQNYEQYF.